This TCR beta chain was identified in a study of T cells after yellow fever vaccination. In its sample, this clonotype was seen a few times. Using its own MiXCR run on the 5' RACE reads, TCRdb lists one record per CDR3 protein. The sample comprises 450,000 to 550,000 distinct CDR3 sequences, around a fifth of which are singletons, and about a sixth rests with the top ten. The input for sequencing was PBMCs, taken about 21 days after the first yellow fever vaccination. This clonotype was obtained from a man younger than 35 who received the YFV17D yellow fever vaccine.

CDR3 nucleotides: TGTGCCATCGGGGGAGACAACAATCAGCCCCAGCATTTT. It encodes CAIGGDNNQPQHF. The J gene is TRBJ1-5, the V gene TRBV10-3; D is possibly TRBD1 (5 bases). Trimming removed 8 bases at V and 3 bases at J, with 11 bases between. Germline assignment: CDR1 ENHRY and CDR2 SYGVKD. The CDR3 loop spans 13 amino acids.